The rows below give T cell receptor beta chains drawn from one sample of a study of vaccination and CD4 T cells after COVID-19. TCRdb reprocessed the PCR reads via MiXCR and lists one record per CDR3 protein. The sample yields fewer than 20,000 distinct CDR3 sequences, 55% to 65% seen once. The specimen comprised CD4+ T cells from blood, sampled before SARS-CoV-2 vaccination. These receptors all stem from a human donor who had recovered from COVID-19. CDR3s include the opening cysteine and the closing phenylalanine or tryptophan. A D gene is named only where the DNA matches it firmly. The listing skips clone size in some rows; elsewhere it reads once, few, many or a size class.

J gene: TRBJ2-5; D gene: NA; clone size: NA; V gene: TRBV2; CDR3 DNA: TGTGCCAGCAGCCCTAGGTGGCAGGAGTTACAAGAGACCCAGTACTTC; CDR3 protein: CASSPRWQELQETQYF
J gene: TRBJ1-5; D gene: NA; clone size: NA; V gene: TRBV7-8; CDR3 DNA: TGTGCCAGCAGCTTTTCCACCCAGCCCCAGCATTTT; CDR3 protein: CASSFSTQPQHF
J gene: TRBJ1-1; D gene: TRBD1; clone size: once; V gene: TRBV6-5; CDR3 DNA: TGTGCCAGCAGTTACTCGGGACAGAGAGGACTCCTGAACACTGAAGCTTTCTTT; CDR3 protein: CASSYSGQRGLLNTEAFF
J gene: TRBJ2-5; D gene: NA; clone size: NA; V gene: TRBV7-9; CDR3 DNA: TGTGCCAGCAGCTCCCGGGACGGTCACCAAGAGACCCAGTACTTC; CDR3 protein: CASSSRDGHQETQYF
J gene: TRBJ2-1; D gene: TRBD2; clone size: NA; V gene: TRBV20-1; CDR3 DNA: TGTAGTGCCCCCCGCGTCGGCCTAGCGGAGGGGATTGGGGGGAATGAGCAGTTCTTC; CDR3 protein: CSAPRVGLAEGIGGNEQFF
J gene: TRBJ2-3; D gene: NA; clone size: NA; V gene: TRBV28; CDR3 DNA: TGTGCCAGCAGTTTACCTCGTCTAGGGGGCACAGATACGCAGTATTTT; CDR3 protein: CASSLPRLGGTDTQYF
J gene: TRBJ1-5; D gene: NA; clone size: NA; V gene: TRBV20-1; CDR3 DNA: TGCAGTGCTAGGGAAGGGATCACTCAGCCCCAGCATTTT; CDR3 protein: CSAREGITQPQHF
J gene: TRBJ2-7; D gene: NA; clone size: once; V gene: TRBV20-1; CDR3 DNA: TGCAGTGCTATCCAGATTACGGTTGGGACATTTCTTGACGAGCAGTACTTC; CDR3 protein: CSAIQITVGTFLDEQYF
J gene: TRBJ2-2; D gene: NA; clone size: few; V gene: TRBV19; CDR3 DNA: TGTGCCAGTAGTCCTCGGGACACATACACCGGGGAGCTGTTTTTT; CDR3 protein: CASSPRDTYTGELFF
J gene: TRBJ1-2; D gene: NA; clone size: NA; V gene: TRBV18; CDR3 DNA: TGTGCCAGCTCACAATCCCAGGACATCCTCTATGGCTACACCTTC; CDR3 protein: CASSQSQDILYGYTF
J gene: TRBJ1-3; D gene: TRBD1; clone size: NA; V gene: TRBV7-9; CDR3 DNA: TGTGCCAGCAGCCCGCCCGACAGGGTGTCAGGAAACACCATATATTTT; CDR3 protein: CASSPPDRVSGNTIYF
J gene: TRBJ2-7; D gene: NA; clone size: once; V gene: TRBV2; CDR3 DNA: TGTGCCAGCAGGAGGTCGGGACTCGCCTACGAGCAGTACTTC; CDR3 protein: CASRRSGLAYEQYF
J gene: TRBJ2-3; D gene: TRBD2; clone size: NA; V gene: TRBV7-2; CDR3 DNA: TGTGCCAGCAGCCTCTATAATGCGGGAGGCACAGATACGCAGTATTTT; CDR3 protein: CASSLYNAGGTDTQYF
J gene: TRBJ1-2; D gene: NA; clone size: NA; V gene: TRBV10-2; CDR3 DNA: TGCGCCAGCAGTGAGTCGAACGTCGGGGCCGCCTATGGCTACACCTTC; CDR3 protein: CASSESNVGAAYGYTF
J gene: TRBJ2-7; D gene: NA; clone size: NA; V gene: TRBV7-2; CDR3 DNA: TGTGCCAGCACAGCCCCCTCTTCTCGCTACGAGCAGTACTTC; CDR3 protein: CASTAPSSRYEQYF
J gene: TRBJ1-2; D gene: NA; clone size: NA; V gene: TRBV6-1; CDR3 DNA: TGTGCCAGCAGTGGGGGCGGGGCTTCCTTCTACTATGGCTACACCTTC; CDR3 protein: CASSGGGASFYYGYTF
J gene: TRBJ1-1; D gene: NA; clone size: few; V gene: TRBV2; CDR3 DNA: TGTGCCAGCAGTGAAGCGAGGGACACTCTAGCTTTCTTT; CDR3 protein: CASSEARDTLAFF
J gene: TRBJ2-1; D gene: NA; clone size: NA; V gene: TRBV15; CDR3 DNA: TGTGCCACCAGCTTGGAGCTTCGGCTTAATGAGCAGTTCTTC; CDR3 protein: CATSLELRLNEQFF
J gene: TRBJ2-3; D gene: TRBD1; clone size: few; V gene: TRBV20-1; CDR3 DNA: TGCAGTGCTAGTGTGGCTGACAGGGATCATGGAGATACGCAGTATTTT; CDR3 protein: CSASVADRDHGDTQYF
J gene: TRBJ2-7; D gene: TRBD2; clone size: NA; V gene: TRBV7-2; CDR3 DNA: TGTGCCAGCAGCTCCAGACGGGCTAGCGGGAGGCACGAGCAGTACTTC; CDR3 protein: CASSSRRASGRHEQYF
J gene: TRBJ2-5; D gene: TRBD1; clone size: few; V gene: TRBV19; CDR3 DNA: TGTGCCAGTAGTCGAACAGGGGCCCAAGAGACCCAGTACTTC; CDR3 protein: CASSRTGAQETQYF
J gene: TRBJ2-5; D gene: TRBD2; clone size: NA; V gene: TRBV20-1; CDR3 DNA: TGCAGTGCTAGGGCGGGAGTGTTACAAGAGACCCAGTACTTC; CDR3 protein: CSARAGVLQETQYF
J gene: TRBJ2-3; D gene: NA; clone size: NA; V gene: TRBV10-3; CDR3 DNA: TGTGCCATCAGCTCCGGGGGAGGAGCAGATACGCAGTATTTT; CDR3 protein: CAISSGGGADTQYF
J gene: TRBJ2-2; D gene: NA; clone size: once; V gene: TRBV10-1; CDR3 DNA: TGCGCCAGCAGTGACCACACCGGGGAGCTGTTTTTT; CDR3 protein: CASSDHTGELFF
J gene: TRBJ2-5; D gene: NA; clone size: NA; V gene: TRBV19; CDR3 DNA: TGTGCCAGTAGTATAGGCTGGGGTAGGGAGACCCGGTACTTC; CDR3 protein: CASSIGWGRETRYF
J gene: TRBJ2-5; D gene: NA; clone size: few; V gene: TRBV20-1; CDR3 DNA: TGCAGTGCTCCGGGGTTCCAAGAGACCCAGTACTTC; CDR3 protein: CSAPGFQETQYF
J gene: TRBJ2-7; D gene: NA; clone size: few; V gene: TRBV7-9; CDR3 DNA: TGTGCCAGCAGCATTGGGGTCGGCGTCGCCTACGAGCAGTACTTC; CDR3 protein: CASSIGVGVAYEQYF
J gene: TRBJ2-7; D gene: NA; clone size: NA; V gene: TRBV7-2; CDR3 DNA: TGTGCCAGCAGCTTGGAAGGGGTCCGCTACGAGCAGTACTTC; CDR3 protein: CASSLEGVRYEQYF
J gene: TRBJ1-2; D gene: TRBD1; clone size: few; V gene: TRBV20-1; CDR3 DNA: TGCAGTGCTAGCCCGCGGACAGGTCTTGGTGGCTACACCTTC; CDR3 protein: CSASPRTGLGGYTF
J gene: TRBJ2-7; D gene: NA; clone size: NA; V gene: TRBV15; CDR3 DNA: TGTGCCACCAGCAGAGGGTATGGCGAGCAGTACTTC; CDR3 protein: CATSRGYGEQYF
J gene: TRBJ2-5; D gene: NA; clone size: NA; V gene: TRBV20-1; CDR3 DNA: TGCAGTGCTAGAGAGATAGAAGGAACTAGAGAGACCCAGTACTTC; CDR3 protein: CSAREIEGTRETQYF
J gene: TRBJ2-2; D gene: NA; clone size: once; V gene: TRBV5-1; CDR3 DNA: TGCGCCAGCAGCACCGGACATGCGAGGCCCGGGGAGCTGTTTTTT; CDR3 protein: CASSTGHARPGELFF
J gene: TRBJ1-1; D gene: NA; clone size: NA; V gene: TRBV28; CDR3 DNA: TGTGCCAGCAGTTTCTTCTATCCTCGGGGGACTGAAGCTTTCTTT; CDR3 protein: CASSFFYPRGTEAFF
J gene: TRBJ1-1; D gene: NA; clone size: NA; V gene: TRBV20-1; CDR3 DNA: TGCAGTGCTAGAATCGACAGGCATCAAGCTTTCTTT; CDR3 protein: CSARIDRHQAFF
J gene: TRBJ1-5; D gene: NA; clone size: NA; V gene: TRBV30; CDR3 DNA: TGTGCCTGGAGTGTAGGGCTGCAGCCCCAGCATTTT; CDR3 protein: CAWSVGLQPQHF
J gene: TRBJ1-4; D gene: NA; clone size: NA; V gene: TRBV6-2/TRBV6-3; CDR3 DNA: TGTGCCAGCAGTTGGGGGGGTTCGGATGAAAAACTGTTTTTT; CDR3 protein: CASSWGGSDEKLFF
J gene: TRBJ2-3; D gene: TRBD2; clone size: NA; V gene: TRBV27; CDR3 DNA: TGTGCCAGCAGTTCCCCCACTAGCGGGAGACATACGCAGTATTTT; CDR3 protein: CASSSPTSGRHTQYF
J gene: TRBJ2-5; D gene: TRBD1; clone size: once; V gene: TRBV11-2; CDR3 DNA: TGTGCCAGCAGCCTAAAGACCGGGACAGGGCGACGGGAGACCCAGTACTTC; CDR3 protein: CASSLKTGTGRRETQYF
J gene: TRBJ2-7; D gene: NA; clone size: NA; V gene: TRBV20-1; CDR3 DNA: TGCAGTGCTAGAGCGTGGGGAACCTACGAGCAGTACTTC; CDR3 protein: CSARAWGTYEQYF
J gene: TRBJ2-1; D gene: NA; clone size: NA; V gene: TRBV6-5; CDR3 DNA: TGTGCCAGCAGTTACTATTCAGGGGTCCAATACAATGAGCAGTTCTTC; CDR3 protein: CASSYYSGVQYNEQFF